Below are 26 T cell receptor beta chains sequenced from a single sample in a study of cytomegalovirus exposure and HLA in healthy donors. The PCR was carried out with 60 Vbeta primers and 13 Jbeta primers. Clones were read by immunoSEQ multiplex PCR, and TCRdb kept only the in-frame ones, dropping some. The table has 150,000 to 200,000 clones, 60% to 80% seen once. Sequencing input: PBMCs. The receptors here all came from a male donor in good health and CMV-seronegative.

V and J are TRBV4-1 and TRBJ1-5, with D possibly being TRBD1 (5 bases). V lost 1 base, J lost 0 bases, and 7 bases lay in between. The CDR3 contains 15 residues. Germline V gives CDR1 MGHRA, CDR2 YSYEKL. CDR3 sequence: CASSQAGNSNQPQHF. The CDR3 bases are TGCGCCAGCAGCCAAGCAGGGAATAGCAATCAGCCCCAGCATTTT.

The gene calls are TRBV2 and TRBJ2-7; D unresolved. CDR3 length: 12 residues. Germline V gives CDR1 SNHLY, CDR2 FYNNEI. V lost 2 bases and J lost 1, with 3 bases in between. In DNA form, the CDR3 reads TGTGCCAGCAGTGAACAGTCCTACGAGCAGTACTTC. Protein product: CASSEQSYEQYF. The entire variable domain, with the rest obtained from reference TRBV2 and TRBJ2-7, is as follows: EPEVTQTPSHQVTQMGQEVILRCVPISNHLYFYWYRQILGQKVEFLVSFYNNEISEKSEIFDDQFSVERPDGSNFTLKIRSTKLEDSAMYFCASSEQSYEQYFGPGTRLTVT.

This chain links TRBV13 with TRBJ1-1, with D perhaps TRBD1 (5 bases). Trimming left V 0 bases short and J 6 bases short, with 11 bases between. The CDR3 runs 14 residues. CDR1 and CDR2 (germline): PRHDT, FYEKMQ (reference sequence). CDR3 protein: CASSLGGGSAEAFF. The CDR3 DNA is TGTGCCAGCAGCTTAGGGGGGGGATCGGCTGAAGCTTTCTTT.

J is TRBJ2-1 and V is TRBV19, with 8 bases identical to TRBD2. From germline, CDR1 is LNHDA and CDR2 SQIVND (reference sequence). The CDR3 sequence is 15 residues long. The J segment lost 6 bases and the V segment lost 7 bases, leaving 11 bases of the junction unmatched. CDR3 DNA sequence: TGTGCCAGTAACCAAAGCGGGAGAAGATCCAATGAGCAGTTCTTC. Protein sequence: CASNQSGRRSNEQFF. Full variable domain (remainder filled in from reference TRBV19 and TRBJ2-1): DGGITQSPKYLFRKEGQNVTLSCEQNLNHDAMYWYRQDPGQGLRLIYYSQIVNDFQKGDIAEGYSVSREKKESFPLTVTSAQKNPTAFYLCASNQSGRRSNEQFFGPGTRLTVL.

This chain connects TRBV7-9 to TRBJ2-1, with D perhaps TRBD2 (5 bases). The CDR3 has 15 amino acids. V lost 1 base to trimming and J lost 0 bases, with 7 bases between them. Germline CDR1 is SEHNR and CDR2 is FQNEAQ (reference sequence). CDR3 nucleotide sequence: TGTGCCAGCAGCTTAGGGAGCGGCTCCTACAATGAGCAGTTCTTC. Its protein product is CASSLGSGSYNEQFF.

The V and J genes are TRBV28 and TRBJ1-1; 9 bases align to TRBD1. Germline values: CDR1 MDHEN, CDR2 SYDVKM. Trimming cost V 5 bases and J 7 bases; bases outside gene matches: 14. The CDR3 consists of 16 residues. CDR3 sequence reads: CASSIGSRDRESEAFF. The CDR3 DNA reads TGTGCCAGCAGTATTGGATCCCGGGACAGGGAAAGTGAAGCTTTCTTT. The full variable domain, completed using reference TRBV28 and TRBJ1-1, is DVKVTQSSRYLVKRTGEKVFLECVQDMDHENMFWYRQDPGLGLRLIYFSYDVKMKEKGDIPEGYSVSREKKERFSLILESASTNQTSMYLCASSIGSRDRESEAFFGQGTRLTVV.

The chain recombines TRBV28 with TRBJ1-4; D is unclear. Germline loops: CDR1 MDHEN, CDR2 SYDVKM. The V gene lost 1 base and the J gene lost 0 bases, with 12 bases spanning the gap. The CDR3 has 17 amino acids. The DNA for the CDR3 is TGTGCCAGCAGTTTATTCGGAGGGCCCGCAACTAATGAAAAACTGTTTTTT. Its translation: CASSLFGGPATNEKLFF.

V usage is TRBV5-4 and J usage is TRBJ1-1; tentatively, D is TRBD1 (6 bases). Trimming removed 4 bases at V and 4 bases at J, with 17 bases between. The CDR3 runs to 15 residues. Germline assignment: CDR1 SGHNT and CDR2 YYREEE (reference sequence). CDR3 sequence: CASSAQSQGSTEAFF. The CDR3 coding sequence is TGTGCCAGCAGCGCACAATCCCAGGGGAGCACTGAAGCTTTCTTT.

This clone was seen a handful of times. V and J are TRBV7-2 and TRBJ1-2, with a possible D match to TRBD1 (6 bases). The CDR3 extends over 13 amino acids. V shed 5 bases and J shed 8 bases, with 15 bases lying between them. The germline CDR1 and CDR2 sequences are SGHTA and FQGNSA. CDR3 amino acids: CASSPRGAKGYTF. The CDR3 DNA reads TGTGCCAGCAGCCCTCGGGGGGCTAAGGGCTACACCTTC.

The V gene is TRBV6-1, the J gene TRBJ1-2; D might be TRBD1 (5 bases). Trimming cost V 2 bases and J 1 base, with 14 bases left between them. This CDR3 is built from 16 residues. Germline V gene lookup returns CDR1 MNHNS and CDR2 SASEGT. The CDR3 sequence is CASSERWGGYNYGYTF. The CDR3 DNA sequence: TGTGCCAGCAGTGAAAGGTGGGGCGGATATAACTATGGCTACACCTTC.

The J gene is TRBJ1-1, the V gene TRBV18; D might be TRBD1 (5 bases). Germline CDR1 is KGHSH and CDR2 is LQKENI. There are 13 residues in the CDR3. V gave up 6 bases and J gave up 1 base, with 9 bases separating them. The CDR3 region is CASSEGRNTEAFF. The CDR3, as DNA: TGTGCCAGCTCGGAGGGGCGGAACACTGAAGCTTTCTTT.

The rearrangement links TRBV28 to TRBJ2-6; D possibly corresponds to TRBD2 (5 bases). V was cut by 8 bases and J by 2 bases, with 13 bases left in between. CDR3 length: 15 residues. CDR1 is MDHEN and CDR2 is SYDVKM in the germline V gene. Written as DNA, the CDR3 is TGTGCCAGCCTGATCCGGGGTCCTGGGGCCAACGTCCTGACTTTC. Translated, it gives CASLIRGPGANVLTF.

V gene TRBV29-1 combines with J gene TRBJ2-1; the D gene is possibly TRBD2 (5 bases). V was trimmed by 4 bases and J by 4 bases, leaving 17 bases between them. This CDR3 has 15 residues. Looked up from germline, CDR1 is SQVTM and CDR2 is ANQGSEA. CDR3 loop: CSVGIGAATYNEQFF. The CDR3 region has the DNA TGCAGCGTTGGTATAGGAGCGGCCACATACAATGAGCAGTTCTTC.

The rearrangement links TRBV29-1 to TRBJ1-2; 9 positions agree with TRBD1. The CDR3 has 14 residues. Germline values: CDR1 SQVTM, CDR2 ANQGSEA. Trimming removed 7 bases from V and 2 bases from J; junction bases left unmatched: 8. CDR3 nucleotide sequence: TGCAGCGCTATACAGGGGGCTCCCAACTATGGCTACACCTTC. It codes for CSAIQGAPNYGYTF.

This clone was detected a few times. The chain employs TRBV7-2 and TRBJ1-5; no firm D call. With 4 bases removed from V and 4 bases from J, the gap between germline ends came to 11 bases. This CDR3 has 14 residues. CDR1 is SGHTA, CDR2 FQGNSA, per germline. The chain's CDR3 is CASSSTRTNQPQHF. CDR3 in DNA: TGTGCCAGCAGCTCTACGCGGACTAATCAGCCCCAGCATTTT.

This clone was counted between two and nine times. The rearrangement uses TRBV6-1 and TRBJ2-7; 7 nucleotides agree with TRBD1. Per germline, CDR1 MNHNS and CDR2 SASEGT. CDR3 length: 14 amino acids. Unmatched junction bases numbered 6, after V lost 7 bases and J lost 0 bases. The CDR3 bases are TGTGCCAGCACTCAAGACAGGGCCTCCTACGAGCAGTACTTC. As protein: CASTQDRASYEQYF.

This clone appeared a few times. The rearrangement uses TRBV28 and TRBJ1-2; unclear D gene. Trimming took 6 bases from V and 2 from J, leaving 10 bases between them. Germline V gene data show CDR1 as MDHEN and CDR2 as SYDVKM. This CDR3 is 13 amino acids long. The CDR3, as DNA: TGTGCCAGCAGCCTAGGTGGGAACTATGGCTACACCTTC. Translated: CASSLGGNYGYTF.

CDR3 protein: CATGLLAGGNNEQFF. The CDR3 DNA is TGTGCCACCGGCCTGCTAGCGGGGGGGAACAATGAGCAGTTCTTC. The rearrangement joins TRBV15 to TRBJ2-1; 12 bases match TRBD2. The CDR3 extends over 15 amino acids. Germline values: CDR1 LNHNV, CDR2 YYDKDF (reference sequence). Unmatched junction bases numbered 7, after V lost 8 bases and J lost 5 bases.

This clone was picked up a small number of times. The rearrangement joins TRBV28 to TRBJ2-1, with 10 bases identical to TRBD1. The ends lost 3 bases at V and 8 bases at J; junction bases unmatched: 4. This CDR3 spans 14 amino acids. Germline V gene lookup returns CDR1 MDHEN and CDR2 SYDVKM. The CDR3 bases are TGTGCCAGCAGTTTGACAGGGGGCTTCCATGAGCAGTTCTTC. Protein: CASSLTGGFHEQFF. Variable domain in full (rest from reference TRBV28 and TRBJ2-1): DVKVTQSSRYLVKRTGEKVFLECVQDMDHENMFWYRQDPGLGLRLIYFSYDVKMKEKGDIPEGYSVSREKKERFSLILESASTNQTSMYLCASSLTGGFHEQFFGPGTRLTVL.

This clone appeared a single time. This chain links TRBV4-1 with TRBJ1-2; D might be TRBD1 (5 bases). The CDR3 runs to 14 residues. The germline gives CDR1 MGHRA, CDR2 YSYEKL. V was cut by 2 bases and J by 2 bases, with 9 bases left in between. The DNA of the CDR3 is TGCGCCAGCAGCCAAACAGGAACGAACTATGGCTACACCTTC. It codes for CASSQTGTNYGYTF.

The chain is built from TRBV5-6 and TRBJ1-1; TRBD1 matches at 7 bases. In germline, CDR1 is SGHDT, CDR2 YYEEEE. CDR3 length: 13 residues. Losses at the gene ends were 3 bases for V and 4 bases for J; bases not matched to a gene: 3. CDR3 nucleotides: TGTGCCAGCAGCTACAGGGGTGGCACTGAAGCTTTCTTT. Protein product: CASSYRGGTEAFF.

This CDR3 is CASSGDGRRGELFF. For the CDR3, the DNA is TGTGCCAGTAGTGGGGACGGGAGGAGAGGGGAGCTGTTTTTT. This chain uses TRBV19 with TRBJ2-2, with 7 bases aligning to TRBD2. Unmatched junction bases numbered 8, after V lost 5 bases and J lost 8 bases. The CDR3 runs 14 residues. Germline CDR1 and CDR2: LNHDA and SQIVND (reference sequence).

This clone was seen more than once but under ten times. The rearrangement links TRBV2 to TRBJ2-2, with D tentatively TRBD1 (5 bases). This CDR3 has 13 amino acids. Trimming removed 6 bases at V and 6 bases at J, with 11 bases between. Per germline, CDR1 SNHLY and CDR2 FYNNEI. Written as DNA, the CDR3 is TGTGCCAGCAGCATAAGGGGATCCGGGGAGCTGTTTTTT. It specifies CASSIRGSGELFF.

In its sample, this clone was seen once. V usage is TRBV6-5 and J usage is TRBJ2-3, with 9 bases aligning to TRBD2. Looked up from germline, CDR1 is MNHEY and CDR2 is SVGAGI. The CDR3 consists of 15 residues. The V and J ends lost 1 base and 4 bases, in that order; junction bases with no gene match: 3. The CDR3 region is CASSYWREGPDTQYF. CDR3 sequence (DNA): TGTGCCAGCAGTTACTGGCGGGAGGGCCCAGATACGCAGTATTTT.

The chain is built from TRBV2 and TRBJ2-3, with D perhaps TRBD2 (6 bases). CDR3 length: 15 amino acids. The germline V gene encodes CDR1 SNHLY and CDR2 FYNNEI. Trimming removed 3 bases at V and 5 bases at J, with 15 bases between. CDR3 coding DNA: TGTGCCAGCAGTGAGCGGGGAGCCAAGTTAGATACGCAGTATTTT. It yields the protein CASSERGAKLDTQYF.

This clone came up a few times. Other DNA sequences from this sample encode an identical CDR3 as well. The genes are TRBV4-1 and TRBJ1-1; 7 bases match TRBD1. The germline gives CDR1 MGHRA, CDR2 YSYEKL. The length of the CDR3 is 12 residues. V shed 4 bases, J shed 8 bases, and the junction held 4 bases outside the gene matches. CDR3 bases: TGCGCCAGCAGCCGCGTACAGGGGGAAGCTTTCTTT. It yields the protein CASSRVQGEAFF.